This T cell receptor (beta chain) was recorded in a study of T cells after yellow fever vaccination. MiXCR was run by TCRdb on the 5' RACE reads, yielding one entry per CDR3 protein. The profile shows some 400,000 distinct CDR3 sequences, more than 5.5% of them singletons. Germline V gene lookup returns CDR1 LNHDA and CDR2 SQIVND (reference sequence). The CDR3 is 13 residues long. V trimming: 5 bases; J trimming: 6 bases; junction bases outside the gene matches: 4. The specimen comprised PBMCs, sampled 5 days after the yellow fever booster vaccination. The V gene is TRBV19, the J gene TRBJ2-3; 8 bases match TRBD2. The TCR comes from a young man who received the YFV17D yellow fever vaccine. DNA for the CDR3: TGTGCCAGTAGTGCACTAGCGGCGGATACGCAGTATTTT. Its translation: CASSALAADTQYF.